This T cell receptor (beta chain) derives from a study of neurological immune-mediated disorders. This clonotype appeared many times. One end of the junction varies from germline; a read error may be responsible. TCRdb recomputed calls from the 5' RACE reads with MiXCR, one row per CDR3 protein. Of about 74,000 distinct CDR3 sequences listed, 5.2% were seen once; the top ten hold 6% to 9.5%. The receptor's source is a man aged 18 to 35 with multiple sclerosis. Specimen: PBMCs.

The CDR3 nucleotides read TGTGCCACCAGTGATTCAGGGACAGATAATCAGCCCCAGAATTTT. This codes for CATSDSGTDNQPQNF. The rearrangement links TRBV24-1 to TRBJ1-5, with TRBD1 matching 7 bases. CDR1 is KGHDR, CDR2 SFDVKD, per germline. The CDR3 contains 15 residues.